Below are 15 T cell receptor beta chains sequenced from a single sample in a study of graft-versus-host responses after intestinal transplantation. The data were produced by immunoSEQ multiplex PCR, yet TCRdb's version contains in-frame clones alone and is incomplete. The sample lists about 23,000 clones, more than 85% occurring once. This specimen consisted of PBMCs, obtained approximately 38 days after intestinal transplant. These receptors came from a human patient who received an intestinal transplant, so some T cells may come from the graft donor.

The V gene is TRBV25-1, the J gene TRBJ2-7, with D tentatively TRBD1 (5 bases). This CDR3 region has 11 residues. Germline V gene lookup returns CDR1 MGHDK and CDR2 SYGVNS. Trimming left V 7 bases short and J 2 bases short, with 6 bases between. The CDR3 spells CASKTAYEQYF. In DNA, the CDR3 is TGTGCCAGCAAGACAGCCTACGAGCAGTACTTC.

The chain combines TRBV10-2 with TRBJ2-1; possible D gene TRBD2, 6 bases. CDR1 and CDR2 from the germline V gene are WSHSY and SAAADI. This CDR3 has 15 amino acids. Trimming removed 5 bases from V and 9 bases from J, with 20 bases in between. CDR3 DNA sequence: TGCGCCAGCAGTTGGGCGGGACCCCCACCTGGTGAGCAGTTCTTC. This codes for CASSWAGPPPGEQFF.

The J gene is TRBJ2-3, the V gene TRBV6-5, with D perhaps being TRBD1 or TRBD2 (5 bases each). In germline, CDR1 is MNHEY, CDR2 SVGAGI. V dropped 0 bases and J dropped 2 bases, with 9 bases sitting between them. The CDR3 spans 15 residues. The CDR3 DNA is TGTGCCAGCAGTTACTCGATGGGGACCACAGATACGCAGTATTTT. The encoded protein is CASSYSMGTTDTQYF.

The J gene is TRBJ2-1, the V gene TRBV19; 10 nucleotides line up with TRBD2. Germline CDR1 is LNHDA and CDR2 is SQIVND (reference sequence). This CDR3 has 17 residues. The J segment lost 4 bases and the V segment lost 6 bases, leaving 12 bases of the junction unmatched. This CDR3 reads CASSPIRLAGEYNEQFF. In nucleotides, the CDR3 is TGTGCCAGTAGCCCCATCCGCCTAGCGGGAGAGTACAATGAGCAGTTCTTC.

This rearrangement joins TRBV28 to TRBJ2-6; D not certain. This CDR3 spans 14 amino acids. Per germline, CDR1 MDHEN and CDR2 SYDVKM. The ends were cut back, 4 bases at V and 1 base at J, with 5 bases in the middle. The CDR3 here is CASSWHSGANVLTF. The CDR3 nucleotides are TGTGCCAGCAGTTGGCATTCTGGGGCCAACGTCCTGACTTTC. The full variable domain, its missing parts supplied by reference TRBV28 and TRBJ2-6, is DVKVTQSSRYLVKRTGEKVFLECVQDMDHENMFWYRQDPGLGLRLIYFSYDVKMKEKGDIPEGYSVSREKKERFSLILESASTNQTSMYLCASSWHSGANVLTFGAGSRLTVL.

V gene TRBV6-5 combines with J gene TRBJ1-6, with D maybe TRBD1 (5 bases). Germline V gives CDR1 MNHEY, CDR2 SVGAGI. The CDR3 sequence is 14 residues long. V was cut by 6 bases and J by 7 bases, with 13 bases left in between. CDR3 bases: TGTGCCAGCAGAAAAGGGGCAGGGAATTCACCCCTCCACTTT. It is translated as CASRKGAGNSPLHF.

This rearrangement joins TRBV5-1 to TRBJ1-5; unclear D gene. CDR1 is SGHRS, CDR2 YFSETQ, per germline. V was cut by 1 base and J by 7 bases, with 12 bases left in between. The CDR3 is made up of 14 amino acids. The CDR3 DNA reads as TGCGCCAGCAGCTTGTGGGGTGTCGGCCAGCCCCAGCATTTT. The encoded protein is CASSLWGVGQPQHF.

V usage is TRBV29-1 and J usage is TRBJ1-1; possible D gene TRBD1, 5 bases. Trimming removed 4 bases from V and 0 bases from J, with 9 bases in between. CDR3 size: 13 residues. Germline V gives CDR1 SQVTM, CDR2 ANQGSEA. CDR3 bases: TGCAGCGTTGTAGCAGGGATGAACACTGAAGCTTTCTTT. Protein sequence: CSVVAGMNTEAFF.

The rearrangement uses TRBV15 and TRBJ1-5; 10 bases map to TRBD1. The CDR3 totals 21 residues. The ends lost 5 bases at V and 0 bases at J; junction bases unmatched: 19. CDR1 is LNHNV and CDR2 is YYDKDF in the germline V gene (reference sequence). The CDR3 DNA sequence: TGTGCCACCAGCTCCGAGACTGACTCCGGGACAGGGGTGATTAGCAATCAGCCCCAGCATTTT. Its protein is CATSSETDSGTGVISNQPQHF.

The chain carries TRBV11-1 and TRBJ2-1, with TRBD2 matching 9 bases. Trimming took 1 base from V and 0 from J; bases not matched to a gene: 7. The germline gives CDR1 SGHAT, CDR2 FQDESV (reference sequence). The CDR3 is made up of 18 amino acids. CDR3 loop: CASSLDGREGSSYNEQFF. Here the CDR3 DNA reads TGTGCCAGCAGCTTAGACGGGCGGGAGGGTAGCTCCTACAATGAGCAGTTCTTC.

This clone was seen a few times. V and J are TRBV6-4 and TRBJ1-4; D is unresolved. Trimming left V 6 bases short and J 4 bases short, with 3 bases between. The CDR3 runs 11 residues. Germline V gene lookup returns CDR1 MRHNA and CDR2 SNTAGT. CDR3 nucleotide sequence: TGTGCCAGCAGACTTAATGAAAAACTGTTTTTT. It encodes CASRLNEKLFF.

The chain carries TRBV2 and TRBJ2-1, with 9 positions matching TRBD1. The CDR3 totals 15 residues. The V gene end was trimmed by 7 bases and the J gene end by 4 bases; junction bases not matched to a gene: 8. The germline CDR1 and CDR2 sequences are SNHLY and FYNNEI. CDR3 nucleotides: TGTGCCAGCAAGATCGGGACAGGGAGTTACAATGAGCAGTTCTTC. Protein product: CASKIGTGSYNEQFF.

The rearrangement uses TRBV7-8 and TRBJ1-2; D perhaps matches TRBD1 (5 bases). Germline V lookup: CDR1 SGHVS, CDR2 FQNEAQ. This CDR3 region has 12 residues. V was cut by 5 bases and J by 4 bases, with 8 bases left in between. The chain's CDR3 is CASSEDSYGYTF. CDR3 coding DNA: TGTGCCAGCAGCGAAGACAGCTATGGCTACACCTTC.

The chain links TRBV5-1 to TRBJ2-1; 14 nucleotides align to TRBD2. After removal of 0 bases from V and 0 bases from J, the junction contained 2 bases not matched to a gene. The CDR3 is 18 amino acids. The germline gives CDR1 SGHRS, CDR2 YFSETQ. CDR3 DNA sequence: TGCGCCAGCAGCTTGGGGGGGACTAGCGGGAGCTCCTACAATGAGCAGTTCTTC. It encodes CASSLGGTSGSSYNEQFF.

V and J are TRBV5-1 and TRBJ1-1; 7 nucleotides agree with TRBD1. There are 18 residues in the CDR3. Germline-derived CDR1 and CDR2 are SGHRS and YFSETQ. V dropped 2 bases and J dropped 3; count of bases not matched to a gene: 16. The CDR3 reads CASSFRLDRAEIDTEAFF. The CDR3 DNA sequence: TGCGCCAGCAGCTTCCGCCTCGACAGGGCGGAGATCGACACTGAAGCTTTCTTT.